This T cell receptor (beta chain) was recorded in a study of radiotherapy plus CTLA-4 blockade in lung cancer. Looking at the study overall: Among patients, more than 15% showed objective responses, and around 30% had disease control.

People whose metastatic non-small-cell lung cancer was chemo-refractory got focal radiation along with CTLA-4 blockade by ipilimumab. Using immunoSEQ multiplex PCR, the repertoire was profiled, and TCRdb retains in-frame clones only, with some absent. The repertoire holds tens of thousands of clones, with around 63% as singletons. Turning to this clone: Its antigen is not known.

The study's findings and limits: How blood T cell clones changed early, along with interferon-beta, reportedly forecast response best.

This CDR3 has 13 residues. V was cut by 5 bases and J by 3 bases, with 11 bases left in between. Germline V CDR1 and CDR2: LGHNA, YNFKEQ. The receptor was isolated from a human donor with non-small cell lung cancer who had a partial response to radiotherapy plus ipilimumab. The material was peripheral blood, obtained from a patient treated with radiotherapy plus ipilimumab. V and J are TRBV4-2 and TRBJ2-7; D unclear. CDR3 sequence (DNA): TGTGCCAGCAGCTTAAAGACTGTCTACGAGCAGTACTTC. This codes for CASSLKTVYEQYF.